This TCR beta chain is drawn from a study of blood T cell repertoires in COVID-19. Germline values: CDR1 DFQATT, CDR2 SNEGSKA (reference sequence). V lost 3 bases to trimming and J lost 6 bases; unmatched junction nucleotides: 9. This CDR3 comprises 14 residues. Repertoires were generated with immunoSEQ multiplex PCR, while TCRdb's copy carries only in-frame clones and drops some. This table has some 150,000 clones, roughly 87% appearing once. V gene TRBV20-1 combines with J gene TRBJ2-7; 9 nucleotides match TRBD1. Sequencing was done on a sample of peripheral blood. This TCR was sampled from a woman aged 55-70 years who had recovered from COVID-19. The CDR3 protein is CSASMGQGQVEQYF. In nucleotides, the CDR3 is TGCAGTGCTAGTATGGGACAGGGTCAAGTCGAGCAGTACTTC.